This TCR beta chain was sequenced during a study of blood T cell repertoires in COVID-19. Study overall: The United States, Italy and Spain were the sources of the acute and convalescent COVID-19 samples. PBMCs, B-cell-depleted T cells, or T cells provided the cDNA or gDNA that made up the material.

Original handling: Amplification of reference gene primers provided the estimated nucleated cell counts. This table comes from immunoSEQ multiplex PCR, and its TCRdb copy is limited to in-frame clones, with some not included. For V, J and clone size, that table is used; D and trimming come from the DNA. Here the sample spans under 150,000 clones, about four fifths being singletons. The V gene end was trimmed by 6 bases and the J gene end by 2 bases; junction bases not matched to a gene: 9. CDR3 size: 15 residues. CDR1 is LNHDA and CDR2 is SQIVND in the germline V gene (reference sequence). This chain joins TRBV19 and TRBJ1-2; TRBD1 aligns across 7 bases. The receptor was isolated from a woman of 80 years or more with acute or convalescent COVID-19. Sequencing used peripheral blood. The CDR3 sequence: CASRAPGQVNYGYTF. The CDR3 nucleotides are TGTGCCAGTAGGGCCCCCGGACAGGTAAACTATGGCTACACCTTC.